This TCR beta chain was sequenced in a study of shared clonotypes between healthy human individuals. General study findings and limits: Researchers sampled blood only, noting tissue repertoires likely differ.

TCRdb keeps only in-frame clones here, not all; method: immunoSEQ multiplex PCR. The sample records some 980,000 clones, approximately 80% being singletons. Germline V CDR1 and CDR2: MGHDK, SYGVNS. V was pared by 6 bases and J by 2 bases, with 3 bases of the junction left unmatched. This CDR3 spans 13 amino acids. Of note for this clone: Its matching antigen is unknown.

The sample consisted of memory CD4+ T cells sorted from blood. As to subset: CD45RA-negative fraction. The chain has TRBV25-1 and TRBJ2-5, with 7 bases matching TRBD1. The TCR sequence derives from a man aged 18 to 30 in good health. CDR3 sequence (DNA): TGTGCCAGCAGCAAGGGACAGCAAGAGACCCAGTACTTC. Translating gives CASSKGQQETQYF.